This TCR beta chain was identified in a study of T cells after yellow fever vaccination. Study summary: SMART-Seq v4 Ultra Low Input prepared the low-cell-number fractions.

The table lists this clonotype with many counts. No antigen is known for it. This CDR3 has 13 amino acids. Germline V gene sequence: CDR1 SGDLS, CDR2 YYNGEE. Trimming cost V 3 bases and J 5 bases, with 11 bases left between them. General study findings and limits: Most clones from primary vaccination resurfaced after the booster (96% CD4, 88% CD8). The appearance of a small share of clonotypes in both CD4 and CD8 compartments was observed. Contamination of FACS-sorted repertoires by abundant clonotypes from the bulk population could occur.

From the 5' RACE reads, TCRdb called clonotypes with MiXCR, one entry per CDR3 protein. The sample lists 300,000 to 450,000 distinct CDR3 sequences; approximately 5.7% were seen once. Sequenced material: PBMCs, taken 5 days after the yellow fever booster vaccination. This sequence originates from a man between 25 and 39 years old who received the YFV17D yellow fever vaccine. The genes are TRBV9 and TRBJ1-2; perhaps TRBD1 as D (6 bases). CDR3 DNA sequence: TGTGCCAGCAGCGGAGGGGGGTCTTATGGCTACACCTTC. Translation: CASSGGGSYGYTF. Full variable domain (outside the CDR3, taken from reference TRBV9 and TRBJ1-2): DSGVTQTPKHLITATGQRVTLRCSPRSGDLSVYWYQQSLDQGLQFLIQYYNGEERAKGNILERFSAQQFPDLHSELNLSSLELGDSALYFCASSGGGSYGYTFGSGTRLTVV.